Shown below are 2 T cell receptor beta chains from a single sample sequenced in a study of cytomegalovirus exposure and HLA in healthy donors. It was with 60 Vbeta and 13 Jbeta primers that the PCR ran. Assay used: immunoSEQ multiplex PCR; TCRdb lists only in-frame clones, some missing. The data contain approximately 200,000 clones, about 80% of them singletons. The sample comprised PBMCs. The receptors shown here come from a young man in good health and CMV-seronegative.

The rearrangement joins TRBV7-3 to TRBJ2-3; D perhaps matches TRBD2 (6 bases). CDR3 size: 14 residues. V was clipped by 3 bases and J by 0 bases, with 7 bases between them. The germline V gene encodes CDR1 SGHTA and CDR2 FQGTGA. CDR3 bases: TGTGCCAGCAGCTTTAGCGGAAGCACAGATACGCAGTATTTT. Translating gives CASSFSGSTDTQYF. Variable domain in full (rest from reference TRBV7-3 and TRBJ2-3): GAGVSQTPSNKVTEKGKYVELRCDPISGHTALYWYRQSLGQGPEFLIYFQGTGAADDSGLPNDRFFAVRPEGSVSTLKIQRTERGDSAVYLCASSFSGSTDTQYFGPGTRLTVL.

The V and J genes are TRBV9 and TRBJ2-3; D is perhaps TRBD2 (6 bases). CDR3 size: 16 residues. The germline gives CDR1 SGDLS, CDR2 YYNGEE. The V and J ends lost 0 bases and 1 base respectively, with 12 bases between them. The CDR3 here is CASSVGGLPGTDTQYF. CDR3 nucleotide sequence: TGTGCCAGCAGCGTAGGGGGACTTCCCGGCACAGATACGCAGTATTTT. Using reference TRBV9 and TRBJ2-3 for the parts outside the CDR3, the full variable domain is DSGVTQTPKHLITATGQRVTLRCSPRSGDLSVYWYQQSLDQGLQFLIQYYNGEERAKGNILERFSAQQFPDLHSELNLSSLELGDSALYFCASSVGGLPGTDTQYFGPGTRLTVL.